This TCR beta chain emerged from a study of shared clonotypes between healthy human individuals. Across several immunoSEQ plates, the genomic DNA of each subset was split evenly. Profiling relied on immunoSEQ multiplex PCR, and the TCRdb table lists in-frame clones only, not all of them. The sample records 300,000 to 400,000 clones, over 75% being singletons. Study conclusions and caveats: A limitation of the genetic and exposure-history diversity represented arose from few donors. Measured sharing among donors was expected to vary with sequencing depth.

In the case of this clone: Its antigen is still unknown.

This CDR3 has 17 amino acids. With 8 bases clipped from V and 4 bases from J, the junction kept 15 bases outside the gene matches. In germline, CDR1 is ENHRY, CDR2 SYGVKD. CD8 memory merged CD45RO+ with CCR7-negative CD45RA+ TemRA cells. Specimen: memory CD8+ T cells sorted from blood. Subset in this sample: CD45RO+ cells pooled with CCR7-negative TemRA cells. V and J are TRBV10-3 and TRBJ1-2, with 11 bases identical to TRBD1. This TCR was sampled from a man aged 18 to 30 in good health. This chain's CDR3 is CAIWTGQGASPLYGYTF. The DNA of the CDR3 is TGTGCCATCTGGACTGGACAGGGGGCTTCGCCCCTCTATGGCTACACCTTC.